These 6 T cell receptor beta chains were all obtained from the same sample, sequenced in a study of CD8 T cells in ankylosing spondylitis. Study conclusions and caveats: Among TCR beta sequences, a motif of about 8 highly homologous variants appeared characteristic of ankylosing spondylitis blood.

Their target antigens are unknown. Each CDR3 protein is one row after TCRdb ran MiXCR on the 5' RACE reads. In the table there are about 450,000 distinct CDR3 sequences, about 25% of which are singletons. Sequencing was carried out using blood, either unsorted or a sorted T cell fraction (not recorded which). The receptors originated from a male donor with ankylosing spondylitis.

The chain recombines TRBV5-1 with TRBJ1-6; no firm D call. This CDR3 has 13 residues. V gave up 0 bases and J gave up 8 bases, with 6 bases separating them. CDR1 and CDR2 (germline): SGHRS, YFSETQ. The CDR3 nucleotides are TGCGCCAGCAGCTTGGAAGGAGATTCACCCCTCCACTTT. Encoded protein: CASSLEGDSPLHF.

This clonotype was counted only a few times. The chain employs TRBV5-1 and TRBJ1-5, with D possibly matching TRBD1 (6 bases). CDR3 length: 16 residues. The germline V and J ends were trimmed by 0 bases and 0 bases, with 10 bases remaining between them. CDR1 is SGHRS and CDR2 is YFSETQ in the germline V gene. CDR3: CASSLGTVNSNQPQHF. In nucleotides, the CDR3 is TGCGCCAGCAGCTTGGGGACAGTTAATAGCAATCAGCCCCAGCATTTT.

The chain carries TRBV27 and TRBJ1-4, with D unclear. CDR3 length: 15 residues. Trimming cost V 2 bases and J 5 bases, with 12 bases left between them. Germline assignment: CDR1 MNHEY and CDR2 SMNVEV (reference sequence). The CDR3 sequence: CASSLGRASNEKLFF. In DNA, the CDR3 is TGTGCCAGCAGTTTAGGACGGGCCTCCAATGAAAAACTGTTTTTT.

The V gene is TRBV27, the J gene TRBJ2-1, with D perhaps matching TRBD1 (6 bases). Germline CDR1 and CDR2: MNHEY and SMNVEV (reference sequence). The CDR3 length is 18 residues. Trimming removed 6 bases from V and 0 bases from J, with 21 bases in between. The CDR3 loop is CASSLDSLRLSSYNEQFF. In DNA, the CDR3 is TGTGCCAGCAGCTTGGACAGTCTGAGGCTGAGCTCCTACAATGAGCAGTTCTTC.

This clonotype has at least ten counts. This chain's CDR3 is CASSGQGYEQYF. For the CDR3, the DNA is TGCGCCAGCAGCGGACAGGGCTACGAGCAGTACTTC. This chain joins TRBV5-1 and TRBJ2-7; 8 positions agree with TRBD1. The germline gives CDR1 SGHRS, CDR2 YFSETQ. The CDR3 spans 12 residues. J was trimmed by 3 bases and V by 4 bases; bases with no gene match: 0.

The J gene is TRBJ1-1, the V gene TRBV21-1. TRBV21-1 is assigned pseudogene status. This CDR3 spans 14 amino acids. CDR3 loop: CATGGVWVNTEAFF. CDR3 DNA: TGTGCCACCGGGGGGGTATGGGTGAACACTGAAGCTTTCTTT.